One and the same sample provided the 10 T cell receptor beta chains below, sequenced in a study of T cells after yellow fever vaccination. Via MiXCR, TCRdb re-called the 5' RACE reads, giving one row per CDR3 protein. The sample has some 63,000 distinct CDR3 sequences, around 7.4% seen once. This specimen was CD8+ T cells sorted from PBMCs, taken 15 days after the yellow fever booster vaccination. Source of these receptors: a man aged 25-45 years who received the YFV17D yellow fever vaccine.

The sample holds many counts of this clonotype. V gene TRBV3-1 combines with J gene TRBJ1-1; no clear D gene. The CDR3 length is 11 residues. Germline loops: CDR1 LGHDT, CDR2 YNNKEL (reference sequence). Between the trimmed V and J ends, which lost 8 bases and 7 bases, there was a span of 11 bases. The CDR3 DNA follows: TGTGCCAGCTCCGGCGGGTTTGAAGCTTTCTTT. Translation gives CASSGGFEAFF.

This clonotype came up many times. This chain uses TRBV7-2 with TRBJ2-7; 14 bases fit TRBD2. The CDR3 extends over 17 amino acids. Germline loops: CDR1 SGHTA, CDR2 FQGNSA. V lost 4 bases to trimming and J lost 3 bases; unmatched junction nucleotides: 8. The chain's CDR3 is CASSWGLAGEGYYEQYF. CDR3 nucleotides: TGTGCCAGCAGCTGGGGACTAGCGGGGGAGGGGTACTACGAGCAGTACTTC.

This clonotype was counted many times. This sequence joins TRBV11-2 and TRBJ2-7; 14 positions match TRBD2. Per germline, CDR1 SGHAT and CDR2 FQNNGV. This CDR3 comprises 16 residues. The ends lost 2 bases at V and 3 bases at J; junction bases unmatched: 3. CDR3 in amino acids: CASSLPTSGRVYEQYF. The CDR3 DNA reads TGTGCCAGCAGCTTACCGACTAGCGGGAGGGTCTACGAGCAGTACTTC.

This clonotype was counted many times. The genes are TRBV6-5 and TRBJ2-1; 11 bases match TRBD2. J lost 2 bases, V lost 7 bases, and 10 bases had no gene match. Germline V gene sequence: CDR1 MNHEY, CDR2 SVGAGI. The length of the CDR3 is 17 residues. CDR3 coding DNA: TGTGCCAGCAACCCTACCGGACTAGCGGGTACCTACAATGAGCAGTTCTTC. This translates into CASNPTGLAGTYNEQFF.

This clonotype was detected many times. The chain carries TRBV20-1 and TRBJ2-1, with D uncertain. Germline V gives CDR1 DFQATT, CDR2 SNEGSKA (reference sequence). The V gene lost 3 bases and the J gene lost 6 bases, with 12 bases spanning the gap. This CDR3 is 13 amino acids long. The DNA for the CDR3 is TGCAGTGCTAGCCGGGTCTTGGGCAATGAGCAGTTCTTC. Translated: CSASRVLGNEQFF.

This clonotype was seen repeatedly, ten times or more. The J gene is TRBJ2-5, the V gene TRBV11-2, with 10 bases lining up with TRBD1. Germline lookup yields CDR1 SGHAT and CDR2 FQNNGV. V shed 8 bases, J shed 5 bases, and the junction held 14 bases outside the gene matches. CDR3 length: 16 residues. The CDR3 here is CASLPDTGQGRETQYF. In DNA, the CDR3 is TGTGCCAGCTTGCCAGATACGGGACAGGGGAGGGAGACCCAGTACTTC.

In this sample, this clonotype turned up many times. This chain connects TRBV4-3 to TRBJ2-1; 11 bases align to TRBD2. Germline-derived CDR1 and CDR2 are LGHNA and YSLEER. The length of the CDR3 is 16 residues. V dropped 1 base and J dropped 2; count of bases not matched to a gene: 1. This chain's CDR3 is CASSQVAGGTYNEQFF. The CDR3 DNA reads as TGCGCCAGCAGCCAAGTAGCGGGAGGGACCTACAATGAGCAGTTCTTC.

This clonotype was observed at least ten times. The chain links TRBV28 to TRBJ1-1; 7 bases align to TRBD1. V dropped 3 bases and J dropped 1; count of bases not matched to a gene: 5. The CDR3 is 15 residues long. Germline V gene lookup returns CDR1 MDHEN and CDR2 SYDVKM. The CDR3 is CASSLYRGSNTEAFF. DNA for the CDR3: TGTGCCAGCAGTTTGTACAGGGGATCGAACACTGAAGCTTTCTTT.

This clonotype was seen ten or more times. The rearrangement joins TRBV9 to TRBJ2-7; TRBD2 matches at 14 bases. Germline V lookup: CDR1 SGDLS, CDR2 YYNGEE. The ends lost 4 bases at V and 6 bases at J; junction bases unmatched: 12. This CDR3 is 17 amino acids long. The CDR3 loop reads CASSKTGLAGVGGEQYF. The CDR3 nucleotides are TGTGCCAGCAGCAAAACGGGACTAGCGGGAGTGGGAGGCGAGCAGTACTTC.

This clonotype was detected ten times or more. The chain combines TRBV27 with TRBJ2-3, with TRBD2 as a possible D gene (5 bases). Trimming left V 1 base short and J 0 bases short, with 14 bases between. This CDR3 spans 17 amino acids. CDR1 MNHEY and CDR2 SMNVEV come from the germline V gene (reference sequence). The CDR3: CASSLFGETKSTDTQYF. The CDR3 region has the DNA TGTGCCAGCAGTTTATTCGGGGAAACTAAAAGCACAGATACGCAGTATTTT.